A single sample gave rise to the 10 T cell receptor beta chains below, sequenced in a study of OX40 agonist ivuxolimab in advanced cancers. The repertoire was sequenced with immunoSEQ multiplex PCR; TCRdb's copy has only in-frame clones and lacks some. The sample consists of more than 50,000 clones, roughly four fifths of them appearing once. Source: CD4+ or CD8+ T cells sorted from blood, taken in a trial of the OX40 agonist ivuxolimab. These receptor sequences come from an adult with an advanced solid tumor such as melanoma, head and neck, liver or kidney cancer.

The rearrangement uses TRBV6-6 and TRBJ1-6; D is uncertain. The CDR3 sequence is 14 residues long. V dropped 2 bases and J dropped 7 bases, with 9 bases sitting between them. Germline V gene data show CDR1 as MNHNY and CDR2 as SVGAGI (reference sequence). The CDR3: CASSYVSANSPLHF. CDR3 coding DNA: TGTGCCAGCAGTTACGTGTCAGCCAATTCACCCCTCCACTTT.

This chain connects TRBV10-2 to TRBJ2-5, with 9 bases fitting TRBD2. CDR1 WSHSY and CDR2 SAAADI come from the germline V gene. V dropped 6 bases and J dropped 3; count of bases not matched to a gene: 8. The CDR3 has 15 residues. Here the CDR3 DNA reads TGCGCCAGCAGGGCCGGGCGGGGGGGAAAAGAGACCCAGTACTTC. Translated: CASRAGRGGKETQYF.

CDR3 sequence: CASSLPTGMNTQYF. The CDR3 nucleotides read TGTGCCAGCAGCTTACCGACAGGGATGAATACGCAGTATTTT. The chain carries TRBV7-6 and TRBJ2-3, with 7 bases aligning to TRBD1. This CDR3 comprises 14 residues. Germline values: CDR1 SGHVS, CDR2 FNYEAQ. With V trimmed by 2 bases and J by 7 bases, 6 bases remained unmatched.

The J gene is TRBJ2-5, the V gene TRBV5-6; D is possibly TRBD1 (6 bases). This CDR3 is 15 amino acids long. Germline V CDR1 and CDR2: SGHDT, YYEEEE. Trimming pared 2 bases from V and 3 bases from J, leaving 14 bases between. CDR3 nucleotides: TGTGCCAGCAGCTTAACTGACAGGACAAAAGAGACCCAGTACTTC. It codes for CASSLTDRTKETQYF.

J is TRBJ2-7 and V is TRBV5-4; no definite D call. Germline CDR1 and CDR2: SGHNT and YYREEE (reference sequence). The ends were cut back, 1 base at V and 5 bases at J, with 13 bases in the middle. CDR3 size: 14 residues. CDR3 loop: CASSLPGYIDEQYF. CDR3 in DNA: TGTGCCAGCAGCTTGCCGGGTTATATCGACGAGCAGTACTTC.

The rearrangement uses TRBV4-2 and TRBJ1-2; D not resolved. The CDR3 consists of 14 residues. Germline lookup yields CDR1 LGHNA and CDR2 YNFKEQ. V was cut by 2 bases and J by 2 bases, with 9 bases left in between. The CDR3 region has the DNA TGTGCCAGCAGCCAAAGCACCGCCAACTATGGCTACACCTTC. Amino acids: CASSQSTANYGYTF.

Here the CDR3 DNA reads TGCGCCAGCAGCTTGGCGGGTAGCGGGGGCCCGTACCAAGAGACCCAGTACTTC. Translation gives CASSLAGSGGPYQETQYF. The chain joins TRBV5-1 to TRBJ2-5, with 9 nucleotides matching TRBD2. The V gene end was trimmed by 0 bases and the J gene end by 0 bases; junction bases not matched to a gene: 9. Per the germline V gene, CDR1 is SGHRS and CDR2 is YFSETQ. The CDR3 sequence is 18 residues long.

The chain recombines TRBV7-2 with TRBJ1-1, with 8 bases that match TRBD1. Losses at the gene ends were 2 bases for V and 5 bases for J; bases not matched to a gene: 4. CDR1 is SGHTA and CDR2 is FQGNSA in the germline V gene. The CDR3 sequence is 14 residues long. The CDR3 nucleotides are TGTGCCAGCAGCTTACAGGGGGCTGGGACTGAAGCTTTCTTT. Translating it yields CASSLQGAGTEAFF.

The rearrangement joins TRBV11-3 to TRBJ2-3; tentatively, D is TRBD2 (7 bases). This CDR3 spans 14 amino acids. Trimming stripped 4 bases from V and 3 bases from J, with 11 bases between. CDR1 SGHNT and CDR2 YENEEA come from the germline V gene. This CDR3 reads CASSYGGPTDTQYF. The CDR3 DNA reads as TGTGCCAGCAGCTACGGGGGGCCAACAGATACGCAGTATTTT.

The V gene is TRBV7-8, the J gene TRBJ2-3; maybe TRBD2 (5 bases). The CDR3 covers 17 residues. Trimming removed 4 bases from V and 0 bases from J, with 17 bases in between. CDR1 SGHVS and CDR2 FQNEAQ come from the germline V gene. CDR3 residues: CASSSLGNTPSTDTQYF. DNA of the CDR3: TGTGCCAGCAGCTCGCTCGGGAACACACCAAGCACAGATACGCAGTATTTT.